The 16 T cell receptor beta chains in this list originate from one sample, sequenced in a study of cytomegalovirus exposure and HLA in healthy donors. Produced via immunoSEQ multiplex PCR; TCRdb's table is partial and in-frame only. The data contain approximately 220,000 clones, roughly 83% of them seen just once; the ten biggest clones take up roughly an eighth. The material sequenced was PBMCs. All receptors come from a woman aged 25 to 39 in good health and CMV-seropositive.

The chain couples TRBV9 to TRBJ1-1; D is perhaps TRBD1 (5 bases). V lost 4 bases and J lost 0, with 13 bases in between. Germline V CDR1 and CDR2: SGDLS, YYNGEE. This CDR3 is 15 amino acids long. The CDR3 DNA sequence: TGTGCCAGCAGCTCCGGGGCTATCATGAACACTGAAGCTTTCTTT. Amino acid sequence: CASSSGAIMNTEAFF.

The chain employs TRBV7-9 and TRBJ2-7, with D unresolved. Germline lookup yields CDR1 SEHNR and CDR2 FQNEAQ (reference sequence). The CDR3 has 13 amino acids. Trimming removed 9 bases from V and 3 bases from J, with 15 bases in between. The CDR3 DNA sequence: TGTGCCAGTTCGCTAGAGGTGGGCTACGAGCAGTACTTC. Its protein is CASSLEVGYEQYF.

The V and J genes are TRBV4-1 and TRBJ2-1; 11 bases align to TRBD2. Germline lookup yields CDR1 MGHRA and CDR2 YSYEKL. Germline trimming cut 5 bases from V and 0 bases from J; bases unmatched to any gene: 3. The CDR3 runs 16 residues. CDR3 protein: CASSSSGRTSYNEQFF. For the CDR3, the DNA is TGCGCCAGCAGCTCTAGCGGGAGGACCTCCTACAATGAGCAGTTCTTC.

This clone was found once. CDR3 bases: TGTGCCAGTACCATGGGAGGCACCAACTATGGCTACACCTTC. Its protein product is CASTMGGTNYGYTF. The chain is built from TRBV19 and TRBJ1-2; no reliable D call. V lost 7 bases and J 2 bases, leaving 14 bases between the germline ends. CDR1 is LNHDA, CDR2 SQIVND, per germline (reference sequence). CDR3 length: 14 amino acids. Full variable domain (remainder filled in from reference TRBV19 and TRBJ1-2): DGGITQSPKYLFRKEGQNVTLSCEQNLNHDAMYWYRQDPGQGLRLIYYSQIVNDFQKGDIAEGYSVSREKKESFPLTVTSAQKNPTAFYLCASTMGGTNYGYTFGSGTRLTVV.

The table lists this clone with a count of one. The CDR3 here is CALNLALSNYGYTF. The DNA of the CDR3 is TGTGCCCTAAACTTGGCTCTCTCTAACTATGGCTACACCTTC. The chain uses TRBV30 and TRBJ1-2; no reliable D call. V was cut by 8 bases and J by 0 bases, with 16 bases left in between. This CDR3 is built from 14 residues. From germline, CDR1 is GTSNPN and CDR2 SVGIG (reference sequence).

This clone came up once. This sequence joins TRBV30 and TRBJ1-4; TRBD1 aligns across 11 bases. Germline CDR1 GTSNPN, CDR2 SVGIG (reference sequence). The CDR3 loop spans 14 amino acids. Trimming cost V 5 bases and J 8 bases; bases outside gene matches: 7. This CDR3 reads CAWAPGQGAEKLFF. The CDR3 region has the DNA TGTGCCTGGGCCCCCGGACAGGGGGCGGAAAAACTGTTTTTT.

CDR3 sequence reads: CAWSPGSEAFF. Written as DNA, the CDR3 is TGTGCCTGGAGTCCAGGGAGTGAAGCTTTCTTT. The gene calls are TRBV30 and TRBJ1-1; a possible D gene is TRBD1 (5 bases). The germline V and J ends were trimmed by 2 bases and 7 bases, with 8 bases remaining between them. The CDR3 runs to 11 residues. Germline CDR1 is GTSNPN and CDR2 is SVGIG (reference sequence).

The rearrangement links TRBV5-6 to TRBJ2-1; tentative D call: TRBD2 (5 bases). Germline V CDR1 and CDR2: SGHDT, YYEEEE. The CDR3 contains 15 residues. Trimming stripped 5 bases from V and 6 bases from J, with 18 bases between. The CDR3 nucleotides are TGTGCCAGCAGTCAAGACTACGGCGTCGTCAATGAGCAGTTCTTC. As protein: CASSQDYGVVNEQFF.

The V gene is TRBV5-4, the J gene TRBJ2-7; TRBD2 aligns across 8 bases. V trimming: 4 bases; J trimming: 1 base; junction bases outside the gene matches: 13. The germline V gene encodes CDR1 SGHNT and CDR2 YYREEE (reference sequence). There are 17 residues in the CDR3. The CDR3 reads CASSPSTSGSASYEQYF. DNA of the CDR3: TGTGCCAGCAGCCCTAGCACCAGCGGGAGTGCGTCCTACGAGCAGTACTTC.

This clone was found once. The rearrangement joins TRBV27 to TRBJ1-1; 7 bases are a match to TRBD1. CDR1 is MNHEY and CDR2 is SMNVEV in the germline V gene (reference sequence). V was pared by 5 bases and J by 3 bases, with 9 bases of the junction left unmatched. The CDR3 runs 15 residues. The CDR3 bases are TGTGCCAGCAGTATCCGGACAGGCGGCGACACTGAAGCTTTCTTT. Encoded protein: CASSIRTGGDTEAFF.

The J gene is TRBJ2-7, the V gene TRBV30; no firm D call. Per the germline V gene, CDR1 is GTSNPN and CDR2 is SVGIG (reference sequence). There are 12 residues in the CDR3. With 3 bases removed from V and 3 bases from J, the gap between germline ends came to 9 bases. CDR3 in DNA: TGTGCCTGGAGCGGACCTCTCTACGAGCAGTACTTC. Amino acid sequence: CAWSGPLYEQYF. The whole variable domain, remainder taken from reference TRBV30 and TRBJ2-7, is SQTIHQWPATLVQPVGSPLSLECTVEGTSNPNLYWYRQAAGRGLQLLFYSVGIGQISSEVPQNLSASRPQDRQFILSSKKLLLSDSGFYLCAWSGPLYEQYFGPGTRLTVT.

This clone was seen only a few times. The chain joins TRBV10-1 to TRBJ2-7; D unresolved. The CDR3 sequence is 13 residues long. Trimming stripped 2 bases from V and 2 bases from J, with 7 bases between. The V gene's germline CDR1 is WNHNN and CDR2 SYGVQD (reference sequence). The CDR3 DNA sequence: TGCGCCAGCAGTGAGGGAGAGACCTACGAGCAGTACTTC. This encodes CASSEGETYEQYF.

This clone was seen once. The chain joins TRBV28 to TRBJ2-7; D remains unclear. The CDR3 is made up of 14 amino acids. Deletions cut 3 bases from V and 6 bases from J, with 15 bases between. Germline loops: CDR1 MDHEN, CDR2 SYDVKM. CDR3 in DNA: TGTGCCAGCAGTTTTACGGGTACGGTTCGCGAGCAGTACTTC. The encoded protein is CASSFTGTVREQYF.

For the CDR3, the DNA is TGTGCCTGGAGTGCGGGGGCGGGTCAGCCCCAGCATTTT. Translating gives CAWSAGAGQPQHF. The chain combines TRBV30 with TRBJ1-5, with D possibly being TRBD1 (6 bases). Per the germline V gene, CDR1 is GTSNPN and CDR2 is SVGIG (reference sequence). V lost 1 base and J lost 6, with 10 bases in between. This CDR3 spans 13 amino acids.

The chain is built from TRBV27 and TRBJ2-7; D gene uncertain. V was clipped by 0 bases and J by 0 bases, with 6 bases between them. Germline CDR1 is MNHEY and CDR2 is SMNVEV (reference sequence). This CDR3 spans 14 amino acids. Written as DNA, the CDR3 is TGTGCCAGCAGTTTATCGGGGAACTCCTACGAGCAGTACTTC. This translates into CASSLSGNSYEQYF.

CDR3 amino acids: CASSLESVGQSYEQYF. The CDR3 DNA sequence: TGTGCCAGCAGCTTGGAGTCGGTTGGGCAGTCCTACGAGCAGTACTTC. This chain links TRBV11-1 with TRBJ2-7; D is ambiguous. CDR3 length: 16 residues. CDR1 and CDR2 (germline): SGHAT, FQDESV (reference sequence). V dropped 3 bases and J dropped 1 base, with 16 bases sitting between them.